The 27 T cell receptor beta chains reported below all come from one sample, sequenced in a study of cytomegalovirus exposure and HLA in healthy donors. In the PCR, 60 Vbeta and 13 Jbeta primers were used. The table came from immunoSEQ multiplex PCR; TCRdb's copy has only in-frame clones and leaves some out. This sample has around 150,000 clones; around nine tenths occur once, and the top ten carry around 5.2%. The specimen was PBMCs. The receptors here all came from a woman under 40 in good health and CMV-seronegative.

V is TRBV28 and J is TRBJ1-4; TRBD1 agrees at 9 bases. Looked up from germline, CDR1 is MDHEN and CDR2 is SYDVKM. Losses at the gene ends were 5 bases for V and 8 bases for J; bases not matched to a gene: 9. The CDR3 contains 15 residues. The CDR3: CASSLHGTGNEKLFF. CDR3 in DNA: TGTGCCAGCAGTCTTCACGGGACAGGGAACGAAAAACTGTTTTTT.

The gene calls are TRBV19 and TRBJ1-6, with no clear D. Between the trimmed V and J ends, which lost 5 bases and 1 base, there was a span of 6 bases. The CDR3 runs 14 residues. Looked up from germline, CDR1 is LNHDA and CDR2 is SQIVND (reference sequence). CDR3 sequence reads: CASSLESYNSPLHF. The CDR3 coding sequence is TGTGCCAGTAGTCTCGAGTCCTATAATTCACCCCTCCACTTT.

This clone was seen once. CDR3 nucleotides: TGCGCCAGCAACCGGGGGGGCACCGACTACGAGCAGTACTTC. This translates into CASNRGGTDYEQYF. The chain joins TRBV10-2 to TRBJ2-7; 8 bases are a match to TRBD2. V lost 7 bases and J lost 3; bases outside the gene matches: 8. The germline gives CDR1 WSHSY, CDR2 SAAADI. CDR3 length: 14 residues.

This clone was detected only a few times. The chain combines TRBV5-1 with TRBJ1-4; 7 nucleotides agree with TRBD1. CDR3 length: 15 residues. The V gene's germline CDR1 is SGHRS and CDR2 YFSETQ. Trimming removed 0 bases from V and 8 bases from J; junction bases left unmatched: 7. CDR3 protein: CASSLGDRQPEKLFF. CDR3 sequence (DNA): TGCGCCAGCAGCTTGGGGGACAGACAGCCCGAAAAACTGTTTTTT. The full variable domain, its missing parts supplied by reference TRBV5-1 and TRBJ1-4, is KAGVTQTPRYLIKTRGQQVTLSCSPISGHRSVSWYQQTPGQGLQFLFEYFSETQRNKGNFPGRFSGRQFSNSRSEMNVSTLELGDSALYLCASSLGDRQPEKLFFGSGTQLSVL.

V usage is TRBV5-1 and J usage is TRBJ2-5; D is undetermined. With the DNA end fitting TRBJ2-7 better, the J assignment may be wrong. The length of the CDR3 is 14 residues. Germline V gene data show CDR1 as SGHRS and CDR2 as YFSETQ. DNA of the CDR3: TGCGCCAGCAGCTTGGTTCCTAGCTCCTACGAGCAGTACTTC. Encoded protein: CASSLVPSSYEQYF.

The chain has TRBV28 and TRBJ2-7; weak D call: TRBD2 (5 bases). The V and J ends lost 5 bases and 4 bases respectively, with 9 bases between them. The length of the CDR3 is 12 residues. Germline values: CDR1 MDHEN, CDR2 SYDVKM. The CDR3 nucleotides read TGTGCCAGCAGTCAACCGGGGTACGAGCAGTACTTC. Its protein is CASSQPGYEQYF.

About this clone itself: Sequence at one end of the junction differs from germline and may be a read error. The chain combines TRBV7-7 with TRBJ2-5, with TRBD1 matching 7 bases. The CDR3 runs to 15 residues. Germline V gene data show CDR1 as SSHAT and CDR2 as FNYEAQ (reference sequence). DNA of the CDR3: TGTGCTAGCAGCTTAGGTGACAGGGTTGGAGAGACCCAGTACTTC. The encoded protein is CASSLGDRVGETQYF.

Worth noting for this clone: The germline gene is not matched at one end of the junction; a read error may be the cause. The rearrangement uses TRBV27 and TRBJ1-6, with TRBD1 as a possible D gene (6 bases). The germline CDR1 and CDR2 sequences are MNHEY and SMNVEV (reference sequence). This CDR3 has 14 residues. In nucleotides, the CDR3 is TGTGCCAGCGGTTTAACAGGGTCCAATTCACCCCTCCACTTT. This sequence encodes CASGLTGSNSPLHF.

This clone appeared a single time. The rearrangement uses TRBV5-6 and TRBJ2-1; 7 bases line up with TRBD2. CDR1 is SGHDT, CDR2 YYEEEE, per germline. V gave up 4 bases and J gave up 4 bases; unmatched junction bases: 8. The CDR3 runs to 15 residues. CDR3 in DNA: TGTGCCAGCAGCCCCAGCGGGACTATTTACAATGAGCAGTTCTTC. Protein: CASSPSGTIYNEQFF.

The chain uses TRBV28 and TRBJ2-1; 8 bases agree with TRBD2. The V gene end was trimmed by 7 bases and the J gene end by 5 bases; junction bases not matched to a gene: 7. This CDR3 is built from 14 residues. From germline, CDR1 is MDHEN and CDR2 SYDVKM. In DNA form, the CDR3 reads TGTGCCAGCAAGAGCGGGAGTGCCGACAATGAGCAGTTCTTC. The encoded protein is CASKSGSADNEQFF.

CDR3 sequence: CASLGSSYEQYF. In DNA form, the CDR3 reads TGTGCCAGCCTAGGGAGCTCCTACGAGCAGTACTTC. This chain uses TRBV6-6 with TRBJ2-7, with D maybe TRBD2 (5 bases). CDR3 size: 12 residues. V was shortened by 8 bases and J by 0 bases, with 8 bases between the two germline ends. Germline V lookup: CDR1 MNHNY, CDR2 SVGAGI (reference sequence).

This clone was seen a single time. J is TRBJ1-2 and V is TRBV19, with 9 bases aligning to TRBD1. In germline, CDR1 is LNHDA, CDR2 SQIVND (reference sequence). The trim removed 6 bases at V and 0 bases at J, leaving 5 bases unmatched. CDR3 length: 15 amino acids. Here the CDR3 DNA reads TGTGCCAGTAGCTCGACAGGGGGAGCTAACTATGGCTACACCTTC. It codes for CASSSTGGANYGYTF. The variable domain in full, with the rest retrieved from reference TRBV19 and TRBJ1-2, is DGGITQSPKYLFRKEGQNVTLSCEQNLNHDAMYWYRQDPGQGLRLIYYSQIVNDFQKGDIAEGYSVSREKKESFPLTVTSAQKNPTAFYLCASSSTGGANYGYTFGSGTRLTVV.

This chain joins TRBV5-6 and TRBJ2-2, with 8 bases lining up with TRBD2. The CDR3 runs 16 residues. The trim removed 2 bases at V and 5 bases at J, leaving 8 bases unmatched. The germline gives CDR1 SGHDT, CDR2 YYEEEE. The CDR3 here is CASSFFPGGRTGELFF. The CDR3 bases are TGTGCCAGCAGCTTTTTTCCGGGAGGGCGTACCGGGGAGCTGTTTTTT.

This clone is a singleton in its sample. This chain uses TRBV2 with TRBJ2-1; TRBD1 agrees at 11 bases. The V gene end was trimmed by 0 bases and the J gene end by 9 bases; junction bases not matched to a gene: 13. The CDR3 has 18 amino acids. Germline V gene data show CDR1 as SNHLY and CDR2 as FYNNEI. The CDR3 sequence is CASSEALRMDRGRSEQFF. The CDR3 nucleotides read TGTGCCAGCAGTGAAGCGCTTCGCATGGACAGGGGGCGCAGTGAGCAGTTCTTC.

The chain couples TRBV7-2 to TRBJ2-3, with D perhaps TRBD1 (6 bases). The germline V and J ends were trimmed by 1 base and 2 bases, with 13 bases remaining between them. Germline lookup yields CDR1 SGHTA and CDR2 FQGNSA. CDR3 length: 16 amino acids. Here the CDR3 DNA reads TGTGCCAGCAGCTTAGGACAGGCAATAAACACAGATACGCAGTATTTT. Protein sequence: CASSLGQAINTDTQYF.

This clone has just a few counts. The chain joins TRBV7-9 to TRBJ1-1, with D hard to call. The CDR3 has 15 residues. Per the germline V gene, CDR1 is SEHNR and CDR2 is FQNEAQ (reference sequence). Trimming took 2 bases from V and 2 from J, leaving 12 bases between them. This CDR3 reads CASSLRSHGNTEAFF. The CDR3 DNA is TGTGCCAGCAGCTTAAGGAGTCACGGCAACACTGAAGCTTTCTTT.

This sequence joins TRBV5-3 and TRBJ2-1; TRBD2 agrees at 13 bases. TRBV5-3 carries the ORF label, with uncertain function. Germline trimming cut 0 bases from V and 6 bases from J; bases unmatched to any gene: 12. The CDR3 contains 19 residues. The DNA of the CDR3 is TGTGCCAGAAGCTTGGCCCCCCCATTGACTAGCGGGAGGAGCAATGAGCAGTTCTTC. It yields the protein CARSLAPPLTSGRSNEQFF.

This chain uses TRBV28 with TRBJ1-3; D is unclear. The ends were cut back, 2 bases at V and 0 bases at J, with 8 bases in the middle. Germline CDR1 reads MDHEN; CDR2 reads SYDVKM. The CDR3 totals 15 residues. The CDR3 DNA reads as TGTGCCAGCAGTTTACCGCGGGACTCTGGAAACACCATATATTTT. This gives the protein CASSLPRDSGNTIYF.

The gene calls are TRBV2 and TRBJ2-3; the D gene is possibly TRBD1 (6 bases). This CDR3 spans 15 amino acids. The V end lost 3 bases, the J end lost 4 bases, and 14 bases lay between the germline ends. CDR1 SNHLY and CDR2 FYNNEI come from the germline V gene. The CDR3 here is CASSDSGGYADTQYF. CDR3 DNA: TGTGCCAGCAGTGACAGTGGGGGCTACGCAGATACGCAGTATTTT.

This CDR3 reads CASAVGGNTEAFF. The CDR3 DNA sequence: TGTGCCAGTGCGGTTGGAGGGAACACTGAAGCTTTCTTT. The rearrangement uses TRBV19 and TRBJ1-1; D not certain. This CDR3 is 13 amino acids long. Germline CDR1 LNHDA, CDR2 SQIVND (reference sequence). V was shortened by 8 bases and J by 1 base, with 11 bases between the two germline ends.

About this clone: An end of the junction does not agree with germline; a read error may underlie this. The V gene is TRBV5-4, the J gene TRBJ2-7, with a tentative D call TRBD1 (5 bases). This CDR3 has 9 amino acids. CDR1 SGHNT and CDR2 YYREEE come from the germline V gene (reference sequence). Here the CDR3 reads CAKARQWRF. In DNA, the CDR3 is TGTGCCAAGGCCAGACAGTGGCGCTTC.

V usage is TRBV9 and J usage is TRBJ2-3; 7 bases align to TRBD2. This CDR3 is 16 amino acids long. CDR1 is SGDLS and CDR2 is YYNGEE in the germline V gene. Trimming removed 1 base from V and 2 bases from J; junction bases left unmatched: 7. The CDR3 bases are TGTGCCAGCAGCGTAACGGGCGGGGGAGTCACAGATACGCAGTATTTT. Its translation: CASSVTGGGVTDTQYF.

The chain recombines TRBV6-5 with TRBJ2-7, with a possible D match to TRBD1 (7 bases). This CDR3 comprises 14 residues. Germline values: CDR1 MNHEY, CDR2 SVGAGI. With 5 bases removed from V and 4 bases from J, the gap between germline ends came to 15 bases. CDR3 in DNA: TGTGCCAGCAGTGCACAACCAGGGGGGTACGAGCAGTACTTC. As protein: CASSAQPGGYEQYF.

The V call is TRBV7-9, the J call TRBJ2-7; TRBD1 aligns across 7 bases. Per germline, CDR1 SEHNR and CDR2 FQNEAQ (reference sequence). CDR3 length: 14 residues. V lost 5 bases to trimming and J lost 9 bases; unmatched junction nucleotides: 13. The CDR3 region is CASSDKYRGLVQYF. The CDR3 DNA follows: TGTGCCAGCAGCGATAAATATAGGGGGCTGGTGCAGTACTTC.

This sequence joins TRBV7-2 and TRBJ2-7, with 10 bases that match TRBD2. Trimming removed 7 bases from V and 1 base from J; junction bases left unmatched: 4. This CDR3 has 14 residues. Germline CDR1 is SGHTA and CDR2 is FQGNSA. In nucleotides, the CDR3 is TGTGCCAGCAATACACTAGCGGGGTCCTACGAGCAGTACTTC. It is translated as CASNTLAGSYEQYF. Full variable domain (missing parts from reference TRBV7-2 and TRBJ2-7): GAGVSQSPSNKVTEKGKDVELRCDPISGHTALYWYRQSLGQGLEFLIYFQGNSAPDKSGLPSDRFSAERTGGSVSTLTIQRTQQEDSAVYLCASNTLAGSYEQYFGPGTRLTVT.

The V gene is TRBV27, the J gene TRBJ1-6; the match to TRBD1 covers 8 bases. This CDR3 is 19 amino acids long. In germline, CDR1 is MNHEY, CDR2 SMNVEV (reference sequence). With 6 bases clipped from V and 8 bases from J, the junction kept 21 bases outside the gene matches. The CDR3 spells CASSSGQGYGYSKDSPLHF. In DNA, the CDR3 is TGTGCCAGCAGCTCTGGACAGGGCTATGGATATTCGAAGGATTCACCCCTCCACTTT.

The chain couples TRBV21-1 to TRBJ2-7; the DNA was not compared with TRBD1, the D call given in the table. TRBV21-1 is marked as a pseudogene. This CDR3 is built from 13 residues. The CDR3: CASSNHNQYEQYF. The CDR3 DNA follows: TGTGCCAGCAGCAACCACAATCAATACGAGCAGTACTTC.